One and the same sample provided the 21 T cell receptor beta chains below, sequenced in a study of T cell responses to AZD1222 COVID-19 vaccine. The protocol was immunoSEQ multiplex PCR, while the TCRdb copy is restricted to in-frame clones and leaves out a portion. Altogether 100,000 to 120,000 clones are present, about four fifths being singletons, with the ten largest covering less than 6%. The sequencing here drew on peripheral blood, taken on day 0 of AZD1222 vaccination. These receptors all stem from an adult in good health.

The chain uses TRBV19 and TRBJ2-6, with D possibly being TRBD1 (6 bases). The V gene lost 5 bases and the J gene lost 0 bases, with 23 bases spanning the gap. From germline, CDR1 is LNHDA and CDR2 SQIVND (reference sequence). CDR3 length: 20 residues. CDR3 protein: CASSPTFRDTPSSGANVLTF. CDR3 nucleotides: TGTGCCAGTAGTCCTACCTTCCGGGACACCCCTTCCTCTGGGGCCAACGTCCTGACTTTC.

V is TRBV7-9 and J is TRBJ1-2; a possible D gene is TRBD1 (5 bases). Per the germline V gene, CDR1 is SEHNR and CDR2 is FQNEAQ (reference sequence). The CDR3 is made up of 13 amino acids. The germline V and J ends were trimmed by 10 bases and 4 bases, with 16 bases remaining between them. DNA of the CDR3: TGTGCCACTCGGCGGGGGTATCCCTATGGCTACACCTTC. Translated: CATRRGYPYGYTF.

The chain has TRBV2 and TRBJ1-1; maybe TRBD1 (5 bases). CDR3 length: 14 residues. V was pared by 7 bases and J by 0 bases, with 12 bases between. From germline, CDR1 is SNHLY and CDR2 FYNNEI. DNA of the CDR3: TGTGCCAGCAAGTCGGGACTCCTGAACACTGAAGCTTTCTTT. Encoded protein: CASKSGLLNTEAFF.

This rearrangement joins TRBV9 to TRBJ2-5; D tentatively fits TRBD1 or TRBD2 (6 bases each). The CDR3 is 14 residues long. Germline-derived CDR1 and CDR2 are SGDLS and YYNGEE. Trimming shortened V by 1 base and J by 2 bases, and 9 bases separated the two germline ends. The CDR3 is CASSVRGRQETQYF. The CDR3 DNA sequence: TGTGCCAGCAGCGTACGGGGGCGGCAAGAGACCCAGTACTTC.

The chain joins TRBV19 to TRBJ1-2; no clear D gene. Germline CDR1 is LNHDA and CDR2 is SQIVND (reference sequence). V was pared by 5 bases and J by 0 bases, with 13 bases between. The CDR3 runs 15 residues. In DNA form, the CDR3 reads TGTGCCAGTAGTCCTAGACCGCTAGCTAACTATGGCTACACCTTC. Translated, it gives CASSPRPLANYGYTF.

The rearrangement links TRBV9 to TRBJ1-3, with TRBD1 matching 8 bases. The CDR3 totals 14 residues. Trimming at V came to 3 bases and at J to 6 bases, leaving 5 bases not matched to a gene. In germline, CDR1 is SGDLS, CDR2 YYNGEE. In DNA, the CDR3 is TGTGCCAGCAGCGGCCAGGGGGCTCAAAACACCATATATTTT. As protein: CASSGQGAQNTIYF.

This chain joins TRBV7-3 and TRBJ1-2; 9 nucleotides agree with TRBD1. CDR1 and CDR2 (germline): SGHTA, FQGTGA. The V and J ends lost 1 base and 4 bases, in that order; junction bases with no gene match: 13. The length of the CDR3 is 18 residues. The CDR3 coding sequence is TGTGCCAGCAGCTTAAGGGGGGGACAGGGCTTTTCCCCCTATGGCTACACCTTC. Translated: CASSLRGGQGFSPYGYTF.

Only a few counts were recorded for this clone. The chain has TRBV2 and TRBJ2-7; 8 bases agree with TRBD1. This CDR3 comprises 13 residues. J gave up 5 bases and V 5 bases, and 5 bases lay outside the gene matches. From germline, CDR1 is SNHLY and CDR2 FYNNEI. The CDR3 nucleotides read TGTGCCAGCAGTTCACCAGGGGGCCACGAGCAGTACTTC. The encoded protein is CASSSPGGHEQYF.

This clone was detected once. The J gene is TRBJ2-7, the V gene TRBV4-3; D may match TRBD1 or TRBD2 (5 bases each). The V end was cut by 1 base, the J end by 2 bases, with 15 bases between. The CDR3 runs to 16 residues. CDR1 and CDR2 (germline): LGHNA, YSLEER. The CDR3 nucleotides read TGCGCCAGCAGCCAAGTAATGGGGGTGGTCGCCTACGAGCAGTACTTC. Translating it yields CASSQVMGVVAYEQYF.

This chain connects TRBV5-1 to TRBJ1-5; D unclear. Trimming took off 3 bases at V and 7 bases at J, with 14 bases between the two ends. The CDR3 runs to 14 residues. Germline loops: CDR1 SGHRS, CDR2 YFSETQ. CDR3 DNA: TGCGCCAGCAGCTCGACCCCCGCGGGGCAGCCCCAGCATTTT. Protein: CASSSTPAGQPQHF.

The rearrangement joins TRBV11-3 to TRBJ2-7; D is ambiguous. Per germline, CDR1 SGHNT and CDR2 YENEEA. V lost 1 base to trimming and J lost 0 bases, with 4 bases between them. CDR3 length equals 13 residues. CDR3 sequence: CASSLGHSYEQYF. Written as DNA, the CDR3 is TGTGCCAGCAGCTTAGGACACTCCTACGAGCAGTACTTC.

The V and J genes are TRBV21-1 and TRBJ2-7; TRBD2, as called in the table, went unchecked against the DNA. TRBV21-1 is flagged as a pseudogene. This CDR3 contains 13 residues. This chain's CDR3 is CASSNWRGCLPWF. The CDR3 DNA reads TGTGCCAGCAGCAACTGGCGGGGGTGCCTCCCTTGGTTC.

CDR3 bases: TGTGCCAGCAGCCGCGTTGGGACGTCGAACACCGGGGAGCTGTTTTTT. It codes for CASSRVGTSNTGELFF. The chain joins TRBV11-2 to TRBJ2-2; D could derive from TRBD1 or TRBD2 (5 bases each). CDR1 and CDR2 (germline): SGHAT, FQNNGV. The V end lost 5 bases, the J end lost 0 bases, and 13 bases lay between the germline ends. This CDR3 has 16 amino acids.

The chain is built from TRBV10-3 and TRBJ2-1, with a possible D match to TRBD1 (6 bases). Germline CDR1 ENHRY, CDR2 SYGVKD. The CDR3 has 13 residues. V dropped 6 bases and J dropped 9 bases, with 15 bases sitting between them. The CDR3 protein is CAISGVQGSEQFF. CDR3 sequence (DNA): TGTGCCATCAGCGGGGTTCAGGGGAGTGAGCAGTTCTTC.

V gene TRBV7-9 combines with J gene TRBJ1-2; D is ambiguous. The CDR3 contains 13 residues. V was cut by 0 bases and J by 5 bases, with 7 bases left in between. The germline gives CDR1 SEHNR, CDR2 FQNEAQ (reference sequence). Written as DNA, the CDR3 is TGTGCCAGCAGCTTAGCCGTAGGGTATGGCTACACCTTC. Protein: CASSLAVGYGYTF.

The V and J genes are TRBV27 and TRBJ2-4; unclear D gene. V lost 10 bases and J 0 bases, leaving 13 bases between the germline ends. The CDR3 has 14 residues. CDR1 and CDR2 (germline): MNHEY, SMNVEV (reference sequence). The CDR3 nucleotides are TGTGCCACCGGCCCTAATCTAGCCAAAAACATTCAGTACTTC. Encoded protein: CATGPNLAKNIQYF.

The chain carries TRBV19 and TRBJ1-2, with TRBD1 as a possible D gene (6 bases). Trimming removed 6 bases from V and 0 bases from J, with 17 bases in between. The CDR3 loop spans 16 amino acids. Germline V gene lookup returns CDR1 LNHDA and CDR2 SQIVND (reference sequence). CDR3 amino acids: CASRNTGTTANYGYTF. The CDR3 nucleotides read TGTGCCAGTAGAAATACCGGGACAACAGCTAACTATGGCTACACCTTC.

The chain joins TRBV3-1 (or the pseudogene TRBV3-2) to TRBJ1-3; D not resolved. Germline V gives CDR1 LGHDT, CDR2 YNNKEL (reference sequence). Trimming cost V 1 base and J 1 base, with 8 bases left between them. This CDR3 region has 15 residues. As DNA, the CDR3 is TGTGCCAGCAGCCAAGGGATAAGATCTGGAAACACCATATATTTT. Amino acids: CASSQGIRSGNTIYF.

This sequence joins TRBV20-1 and TRBJ1-2, with D perhaps matching TRBD1 (6 bases). The CDR3 extends over 18 amino acids. Germline V gene sequence: CDR1 DFQATT, CDR2 SNEGSKA (reference sequence). V was pared by 3 bases and J by 2 bases, with 25 bases between. The CDR3 sequence is CSASHYNPRTVQNYGYTF. The CDR3 DNA reads TGCAGTGCTAGTCACTATAACCCCCGGACAGTCCAAAACTATGGCTACACCTTC.

J is TRBJ1-4 and V is TRBV5-1, with 7 bases identical to TRBD1. The length of the CDR3 is 13 residues. Germline V CDR1 and CDR2: SGHRS, YFSETQ. With V trimmed by 4 bases and J by 6 bases, 3 bases remained unmatched. The DNA of the CDR3 is TGCGCCAGCAGCCCCAGGGGGGATGAAAAACTGTTTTTT. Translated: CASSPRGDEKLFF.

This sequence joins TRBV7-2 and TRBJ1-3; no definite D call. The CDR3 has 16 residues. V shed 1 base and J shed 0 bases, with 10 bases lying between them. Germline CDR1 reads SGHTA; CDR2 reads FQGNSA. CDR3 DNA: TGTGCCAGCAGCTTAGTGCACAGTAGCTCTGGAAACACCATATATTTT. Translating gives CASSLVHSSSGNTIYF.